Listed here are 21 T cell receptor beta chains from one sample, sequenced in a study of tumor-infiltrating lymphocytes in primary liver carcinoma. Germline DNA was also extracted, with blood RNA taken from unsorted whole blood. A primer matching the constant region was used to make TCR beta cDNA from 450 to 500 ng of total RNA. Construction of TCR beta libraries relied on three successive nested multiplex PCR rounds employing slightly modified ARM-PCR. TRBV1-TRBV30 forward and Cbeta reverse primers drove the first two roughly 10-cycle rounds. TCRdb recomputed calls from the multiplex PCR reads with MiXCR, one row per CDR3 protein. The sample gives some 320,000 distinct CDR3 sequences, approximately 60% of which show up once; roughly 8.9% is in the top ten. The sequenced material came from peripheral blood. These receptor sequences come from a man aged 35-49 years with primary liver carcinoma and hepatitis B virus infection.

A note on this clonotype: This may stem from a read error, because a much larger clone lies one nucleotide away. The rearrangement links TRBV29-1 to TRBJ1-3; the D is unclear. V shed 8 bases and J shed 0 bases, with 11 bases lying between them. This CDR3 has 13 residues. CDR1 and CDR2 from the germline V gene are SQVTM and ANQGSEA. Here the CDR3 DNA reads TGCAGCCTTGTGGGTAGCTCTGGAAACACCATATATTTT. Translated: CSLVGSSGNTIYF.

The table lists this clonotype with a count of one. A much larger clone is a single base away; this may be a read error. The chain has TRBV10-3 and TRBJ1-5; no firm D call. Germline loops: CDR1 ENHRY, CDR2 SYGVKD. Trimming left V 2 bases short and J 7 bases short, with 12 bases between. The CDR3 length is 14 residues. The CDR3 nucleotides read TGTGCCATCAGTGAGCCGAAAGGTCGGCAGCCCCAGCATTTT. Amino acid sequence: CAISEPKGRQPQHF.

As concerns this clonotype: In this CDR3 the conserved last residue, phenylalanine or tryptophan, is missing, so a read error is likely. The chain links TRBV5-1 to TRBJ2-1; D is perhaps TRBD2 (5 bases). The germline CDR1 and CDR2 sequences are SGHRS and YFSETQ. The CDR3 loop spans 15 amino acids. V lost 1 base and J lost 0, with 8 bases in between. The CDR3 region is CASSLQGSSYNEQFL. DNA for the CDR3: TGCGCCAGCAGCTTGCAAGGGAGCTCCTACAATGAGCAGTTCCTC.

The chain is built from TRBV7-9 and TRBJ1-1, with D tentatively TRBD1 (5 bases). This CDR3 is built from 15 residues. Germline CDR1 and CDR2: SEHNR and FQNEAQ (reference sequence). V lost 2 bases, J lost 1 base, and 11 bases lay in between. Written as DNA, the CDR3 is TGTGCCAGCAGCTTAAAACAGACAGAGAACACTGAAGCTTTCTTT. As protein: CASSLKQTENTEAFF.

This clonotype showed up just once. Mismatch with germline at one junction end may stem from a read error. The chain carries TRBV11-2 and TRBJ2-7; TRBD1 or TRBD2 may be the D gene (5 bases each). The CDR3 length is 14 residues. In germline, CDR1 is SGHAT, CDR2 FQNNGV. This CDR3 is CANSLDLQRDEQNF. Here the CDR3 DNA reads TGTGCCAACAGCTTAGATCTCCAAAGGGACGAGCAGAACTTC.

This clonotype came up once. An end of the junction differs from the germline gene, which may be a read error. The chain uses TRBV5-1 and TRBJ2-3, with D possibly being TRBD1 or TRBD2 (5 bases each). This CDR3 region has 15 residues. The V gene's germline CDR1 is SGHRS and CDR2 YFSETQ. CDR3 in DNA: TGCGCCAACAGCTCCCGGACGGGACGCACAGATACGCAGTATTTT. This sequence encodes CANSSRTGRTDTQYF.

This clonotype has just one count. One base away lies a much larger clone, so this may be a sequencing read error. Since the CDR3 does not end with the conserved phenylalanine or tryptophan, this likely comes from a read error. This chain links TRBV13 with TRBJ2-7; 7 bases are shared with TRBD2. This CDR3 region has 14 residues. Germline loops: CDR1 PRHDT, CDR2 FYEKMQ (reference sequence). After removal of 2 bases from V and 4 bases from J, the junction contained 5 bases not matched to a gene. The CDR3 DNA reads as TGTGCCAGCAGCTTACGGACTAGAGGTTACGAGCAGTACCTC. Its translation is CASSLRTRGYEQYL.

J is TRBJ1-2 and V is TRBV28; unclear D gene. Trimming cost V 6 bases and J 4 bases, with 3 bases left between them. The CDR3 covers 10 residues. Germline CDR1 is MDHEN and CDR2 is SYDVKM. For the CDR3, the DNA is TGTGCCAGCAGGGGCTATGGCTACACCTTC. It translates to CASRGYGYTF.

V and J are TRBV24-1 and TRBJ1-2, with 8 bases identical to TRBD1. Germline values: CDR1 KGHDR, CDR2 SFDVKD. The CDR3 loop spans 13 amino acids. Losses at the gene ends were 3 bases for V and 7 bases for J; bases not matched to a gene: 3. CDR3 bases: TGTGCCACCAGTGATAGGACAGGGTCTGGCTACACCTTC. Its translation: CATSDRTGSGYTF.

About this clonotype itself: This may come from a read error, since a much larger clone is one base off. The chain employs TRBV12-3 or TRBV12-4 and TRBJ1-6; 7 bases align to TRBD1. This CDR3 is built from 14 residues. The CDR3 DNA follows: TGTGACAGCAGTTTCTCAGGGGGTAATTCACCCCTCCACTTT. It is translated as CDSSFSGGNSPLHF.

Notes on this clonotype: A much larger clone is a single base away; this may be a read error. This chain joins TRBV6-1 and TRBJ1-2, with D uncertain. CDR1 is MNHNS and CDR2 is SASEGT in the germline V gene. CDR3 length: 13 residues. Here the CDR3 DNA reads TGTGCCGGCAGTGAATCCCGTTCAGGAGGCTACACCTTC. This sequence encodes CAGSESRSGGYTF.

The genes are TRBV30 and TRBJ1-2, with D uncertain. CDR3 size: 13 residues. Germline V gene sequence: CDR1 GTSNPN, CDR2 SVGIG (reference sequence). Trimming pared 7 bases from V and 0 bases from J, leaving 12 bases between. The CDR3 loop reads CAFMGKTNYGYTF. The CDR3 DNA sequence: TGTGCCTTTATGGGAAAAACTAACTATGGCTACACCTTC.

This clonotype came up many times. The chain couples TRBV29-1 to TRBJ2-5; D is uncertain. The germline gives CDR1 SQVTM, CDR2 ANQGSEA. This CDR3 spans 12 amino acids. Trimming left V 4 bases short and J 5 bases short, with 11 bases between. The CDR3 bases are TGCAGCGTTGCGTACCTCCCGGAGACCCAGTACTTC. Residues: CSVAYLPETQYF. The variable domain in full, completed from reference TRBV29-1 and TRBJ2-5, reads SAVISQKPSRDICQRGTSLTIQCQVDSQVTMMFWYRQQPGQSLTLIATANQGSEATYESGFVIDKFPISRPNLTFSTLTVSNMSPEDSSIYLCSVAYLPETQYFGPGTRLLVL.

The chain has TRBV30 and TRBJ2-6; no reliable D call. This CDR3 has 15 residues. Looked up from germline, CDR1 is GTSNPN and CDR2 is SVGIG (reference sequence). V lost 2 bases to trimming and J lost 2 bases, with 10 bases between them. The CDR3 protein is CAWSILGTGANVLTF. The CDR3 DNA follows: TGTGCCTGGAGTATTCTGGGTACTGGGGCCAACGTCCTGACTTTC.

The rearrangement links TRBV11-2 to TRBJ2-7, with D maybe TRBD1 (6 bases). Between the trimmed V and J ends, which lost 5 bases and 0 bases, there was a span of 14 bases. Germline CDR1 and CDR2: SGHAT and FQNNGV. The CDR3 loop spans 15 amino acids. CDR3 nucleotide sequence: TGTGCCAGCAGCCCCGAACAGGGAGACTCCTACGAGCAGTACTTC. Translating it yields CASSPEQGDSYEQYF.

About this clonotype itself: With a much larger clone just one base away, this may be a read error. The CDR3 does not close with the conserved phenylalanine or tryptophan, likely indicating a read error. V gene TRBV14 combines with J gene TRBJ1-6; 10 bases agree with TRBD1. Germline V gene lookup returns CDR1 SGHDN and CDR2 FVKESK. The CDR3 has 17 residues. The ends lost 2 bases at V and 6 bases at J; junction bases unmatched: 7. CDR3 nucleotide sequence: TGTGCCAGCAGCCAACGGACAGGGGGAGTTTCTAATTCACCCCTCCACGTT. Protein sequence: CASSQRTGGVSNSPLHV.

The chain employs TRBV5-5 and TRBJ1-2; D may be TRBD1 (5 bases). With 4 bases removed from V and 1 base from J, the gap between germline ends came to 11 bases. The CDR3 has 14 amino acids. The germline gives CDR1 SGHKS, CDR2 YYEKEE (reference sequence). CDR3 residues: CASSAGALNYGYTF. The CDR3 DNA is TGTGCCAGCAGCGCTGGGGCTCTTAACTATGGCTACACCTTC.

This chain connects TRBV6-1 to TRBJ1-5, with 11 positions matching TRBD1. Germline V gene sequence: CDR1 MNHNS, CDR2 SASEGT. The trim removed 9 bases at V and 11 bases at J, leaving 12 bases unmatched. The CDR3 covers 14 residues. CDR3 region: CASTGQGGTQSQHF. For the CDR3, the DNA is TGTGCCAGTACGGGACAGGGGGGGACGCAGTCCCAGCATTTT.

CDR3 in DNA: TGCAGCGGTCGACTAGCGGGAGTCTCTTCCGACGAGCAGTTCTTC. Encoded protein: CSGRLAGVSSDEQFF. The chain recombines TRBV29-1 with TRBJ2-1, with 12 bases identical to TRBD2. Trimming at V came to 7 bases and at J to 10 bases, leaving 14 bases not matched to a gene. There are 15 residues in the CDR3. Germline CDR1 and CDR2: SQVTM and ANQGSEA.

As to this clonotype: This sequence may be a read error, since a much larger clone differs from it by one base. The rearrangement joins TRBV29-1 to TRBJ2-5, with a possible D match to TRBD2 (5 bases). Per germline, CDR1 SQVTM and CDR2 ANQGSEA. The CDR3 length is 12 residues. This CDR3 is CSIEDRGETQYF. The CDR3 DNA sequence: TGCAGCATTGAAGATAGAGGGGAGACCCAGTACTTC.

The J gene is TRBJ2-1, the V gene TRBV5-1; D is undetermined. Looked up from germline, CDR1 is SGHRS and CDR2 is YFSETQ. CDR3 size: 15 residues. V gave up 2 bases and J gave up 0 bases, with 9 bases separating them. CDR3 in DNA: TGCGCCAGCAGCTTAACATGTTACTCCTACAATGAGCAGTTCTTC. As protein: CASSLTCYSYNEQFF. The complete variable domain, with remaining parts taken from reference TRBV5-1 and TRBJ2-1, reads KAGVTQTPRYLIKTRGQQVTLSCSPISGHRSVSWYQQTPGQGLQFLFEYFSETQRNKGNFPGRFSGRQFSNSRSEMNVSTLELGDSALYLCASSLTCYSYNEQFFGPGTRLTVL.